The clone carrying this T cell receptor beta chain was found a few times. The CDR3 sequence is 16 residues long. V was shortened by 5 bases and J by 7 bases, with 21 bases between the two germline ends. CDR1 and CDR2 from the germline V gene are LGHNA and YNFKEQ. The authors ran a second PCR of 7 to 11 cycles using a sample-barcoded 5' primer and a J-beta primer mix. TCRdb reprocessed the 5' RACE reads via MiXCR and lists one record per CDR3 protein. The table includes approximately 1.5 million distinct CDR3 sequences, 34% detected once. The data are from a study of blood T cells in healthy people across ages. The draw of peripheral blood yielded approximately 11 milliliters from each donor.

The sample was blood. The V and J genes are TRBV4-2 and TRBJ1-5; possible D gene TRBD1, 6 bases. The receptor was derived from a woman aged 25 to 45 in good health. The DNA of the CDR3 is TGTGCCAGCAGCTCAAGTTTAACAGGGCAAGGACAGCCCCAGCATTTT. It is translated as CASSSSLTGQGQPQHF.